A selection of T cell receptor beta chains follows, all from one sample in a study of human T cells and chemical hapten exposure. MiXCR was run by TCRdb on the RACE reads, yielding one entry per CDR3 protein. The data show just over 90,000 distinct CDR3 sequences, with approximately 9.7% seen just once and roughly 3.1% held by the top ten. The sample was whole blood. These receptors were collected from a female donor in good health. Some clones in this sample may be carry-over from other donors' samples. The CDR3 runs from the conserved cysteine through the conserved F or W. D genes are given only for firm matches. Clone size is given for some rows only: seen once, a few or many times, or a class if the clone is expanded.

v_gene	d_gene	j_gene	abundance	CDR3aa	CDR3nt
TRBV20-1	TRBD1	TRBJ1-5	many	CSAIPYRGNQPQHF	TGCAGTGCTATCCCTTACAGGGGAAATCAGCCCCAGCATTTT
TRBV12-3/TRBV12-4	TRBD2	TRBJ2-7	many	CASSLGLAGAYEQYF	TGTGCCAGCAGTCTGGGACTAGCGGGAGCCTACGAGCAGTACTTC
TRBV6-6	.	TRBJ1-1	many	CASNQGWQVEAFF	TGTGCCAGCAACCAAGGTTGGCAAGTTGAAGCTTTCTTT
TRBV4-1	.	TRBJ2-4	.	CASSQWTTDNIQYF	TGCGCCAGCAGCCAGTGGACGACAGATAACATTCAGTACTTC
TRBV3-1	.	TRBJ2-2	.	CASSEGPGTGELFF	TGTGCCAGCTCCGAGGGACCCGGGACCGGGGAGCTGTTTTTT
TRBV3-1	TRBD1	TRBJ2-6	.	CASSRTGQGASNVLTF	TGTGCCAGCAGCCGAACGGGACAGGGGGCTTCCAACGTCCTGACTTTC
TRBV6-2/TRBV6-3	TRBD2	TRBJ2-2	many	CASSHRLAGAGELFF	TGTGCCAGCAGTCACAGACTAGCGGGAGCCGGGGAGCTGTTTTTT
TRBV6-2/TRBV6-3	TRBD2	TRBJ2-1	many	CASSYYRLAGGDEQFF	TGTGCCAGCAGTTACTACCGACTAGCGGGAGGGGATGAGCAGTTCTTC
TRBV15	.	TRBJ2-1	.	CATSRDKGLDEQFF	TGTGCCACCAGCAGAGATAAGGGTTTGGATGAGCAGTTCTTC
TRBV19	.	TRBJ2-6	.	CASTHVRWGANVLTF	TGTGCCAGTACCCACGTCCGATGGGGGGCCAACGTCCTGACTTTC
TRBV5-6	TRBD2	TRBJ2-3	once	CASSLAEVADTQYF	TGTGCCAGCAGCCTAGCGGAGGTGGCAGATACGCAGTATTTT
TRBV6-5	.	TRBJ2-7	many	CASRAGFYEQYF	TGTGCCAGCCGGGCAGGTTTTTACGAGCAGTACTTC
TRBV6-2/TRBV6-3	TRBD1	TRBJ1-1	few	CASSGTGVRHTEAFF	TGTGCCAGCAGTGGGACAGGGGTACGGCACACTGAAGCTTTCTTT
TRBV2	.	TRBJ2-7	few	CASSGQVLNWEEQYF	TGTGCCAGCAGTGGACAGGTTTTGAATTGGGAGGAGCAGTACTTC
TRBV2	TRBD2	TRBJ2-2	few	CASSDGLAGVATGELFF	TGTGCCAGCAGCGATGGACTAGCGGGAGTTGCCACCGGGGAGCTGTTTTTT
TRBV7-2	.	TRBJ2-7	.	CASSPETNRYEQYF	TGTGCCAGCAGCCCCGAAACGAACCGCTACGAGCAGTACTTC
TRBV9	.	TRBJ2-7	few	CASSPRTVAYEQYF	TGTGCCAGCAGCCCGCGGACTGTGGCCTACGAGCAGTACTTC
TRBV6-5	TRBD1	TRBJ1-2	many	CASSSLGPRGRDGYTF	TGTGCCAGCAGCTCCCTGGGTCCCAGGGGGCGCGATGGCTACACCTTC
TRBV27	TRBD1	TRBJ2-6	few	CASRLTGGSSGANVLTF	TGTGCCAGCAGACTGACAGGGGGAAGCTCTGGGGCCAACGTCCTGACTTTC
TRBV20-1	TRBD1	TRBJ2-2	many	CSARQGPLNTGELFF	TGCAGTGCTCGACAGGGGCCCCTGAACACCGGGGAGCTGTTTTTT
TRBV12-3/TRBV12-4	.	TRBJ2-1	few	CASSLRRVGNEQFF	TGTGCCAGCAGTTTGCGCAGGGTGGGGAATGAGCAGTTCTTC
TRBV5-1	.	TRBJ2-7	few	CASSPGRASAYEQYF	TGCGCCAGCAGCCCCGGCCGGGCATCCGCCTACGAGCAGTACTTC
TRBV5-1	.	TRBJ1-6	once	CASSLEAGSDSPLHF	TGCGCCAGCAGCTTGGAGGCAGGAAGTGATTCACCCCTCCACTTT
TRBV6-2/TRBV6-3	.	TRBJ1-5	.	CASSYFPDQPQHF	TGTGCCAGCAGTTATTTTCCCGATCAGCCCCAGCATTTT
TRBV9	.	TRBJ2-1	many	CASSVGSTQTYNEQFF	TGTGCCAGCAGCGTAGGGTCGACGCAAACCTACAATGAGCAGTTCTTC
TRBV28	TRBD1	TRBJ1-5	few	CASSFYRGWNQPQHF	TGTGCCAGCAGTTTCTACAGGGGCTGGAATCAGCCCCAGCATTTT
TRBV18	TRBD1	TRBJ2-7	.	CASSPDRGSYEQYF	TGTGCCAGCTCACCGGACAGGGGTAGCTACGAGCAGTACTTC
TRBV27	.	TRBJ2-6	many	CASSKTVSGANVLTF	TGTGCCAGCAGCAAGACAGTCTCTGGGGCCAACGTCCTGACTTTC
TRBV28	.	TRBJ2-7	.	CASSILGNSYEQYF	TGTGCCAGCTCCATACTAGGAAACAGCTACGAGCAGTACTTC
TRBV15	TRBD2	TRBJ2-1	many	CATSPGLAGISSYNEQFF	TGTGCCACCAGCCCTGGACTAGCGGGAATCAGCTCCTACAATGAGCAGTTCTTC
TRBV6-1	.	TRBJ1-2	.	CASNNFARADYGYTF	TGTGCCAGCAATAATTTTGCCAGGGCAGACTATGGCTACACCTTC
TRBV20-1	.	TRBJ2-3	.	CSARDRATSTDTQYF	TGCAGTGCTAGAGACCGAGCGACTAGCACAGATACGCAGTATTTT
TRBV7-2	TRBD1	TRBJ2-1	few	CASSPNRGPYNEQFF	TGTGCCAGCAGCCCTAACAGGGGACCCTACAATGAGCAGTTCTTC
TRBV7-9	TRBD1	TRBJ2-7	few	CASTLGTGKYEQYF	TGTGCCAGCACCCTGGGGACAGGGAAGTACGAGCAGTACTTC
TRBV28	TRBD1	TRBJ1-5	.	CASSLAGGVLQPQHF	TGTGCCAGCAGTTTGGCAGGGGGCGTTTTACAGCCCCAGCATTTT
TRBV28	TRBD1	TRBJ2-7	few	CASSARTGFTYEQYF	TGTGCCAGCAGCGCCCGGACAGGATTCACCTACGAGCAGTACTTC
TRBV11-3	TRBD1	TRBJ2-1	.	CASSLRTGNSYNEQFF	TGTGCCAGCAGCCTTCGGACAGGTAACTCCTACAATGAGCAGTTCTTC
TRBV4-2	.	TRBJ1-5	many	CASSQDTGQPQHF	TGTGCCAGCAGCCAGGACACAGGCCAGCCCCAGCATTTT
TRBV20-1	TRBD1	TRBJ1-5	.	CSALGQGRGKWGNQPQHF	TGCAGTGCCCTTGGACAGGGGAGGGGTAAGTGGGGCAATCAGCCCCAGCATTTT
TRBV20-1	.	TRBJ1-6	many	CSAGEDSITSPLHF	TGCAGTGCTGGAGAGGACAGCATCACTTCACCCCTCCACTTT
TRBV4-3	TRBD1	TRBJ1-4	few	CASSHGQGVANEKLFF	TGCGCCAGCAGCCATGGACAGGGGGTAGCTAATGAAAAACTGTTTTTT
TRBV20-1	TRBD2	TRBJ2-3	many	CSARVAGVGTDTQYF	TGCAGTGCTAGAGTAGCGGGAGTCGGCACAGATACGCAGTATTTT